The clone carrying this T cell receptor beta chain was counted at least ten times. Its antigen is still unknown. The sample comes from a study of regulatory T cells in long-lasting Graves disease. Study-level points and caveats: Only a small sample size was used, which may have cut accuracy.

Sample time point: newly diagnosed GD, antithyroid drugs for less than 3 months. RNA isolated from PBMCs was used to make the TCR library. V shed 9 bases and J 10 bases; nucleotides not matched to a gene: 14. Germline V gene sequence: CDR1 SGHTS, CDR2 YDEGEE. This CDR3 comprises 14 residues. Construction of the TCR beta libraries employed iRepertoire HTBI primers in conjunction with Arm-PCR of CDR3 regions. TCRdb independently ran MiXCR on the multiplex PCR reads; one entry per CDR3 protein. The sample holds about 220,000 distinct CDR3 sequences; about a sixth are singletons and the top ten take roughly a fifth.

V and J are TRBV5-8 and TRBJ2-1, with TRBD1 matching over 9 bases. This material consisted of peripheral blood mononuclear cells (PBMCs), taken at new diagnosis, from a patient treated with antithyroid drugs. The clonotype was recovered from a female donor with Graves disease. In DNA form, the CDR3 reads TGTGCCAACAATCCGGGACAGGGCATTTGGGAGCAGTTCTTC. Protein sequence: CANNPGQGIWEQFF.